This is a list of T cell receptor beta chains from one sample in a study of cytomegalovirus exposure and HLA in healthy donors. Sequencing was performed with immunoSEQ multiplex PCR; in TCRdb, only in-frame clones are kept and a portion is missing. The sample holds over 150,000 clones; 74% are singletons and the top ten take around 3.2%. Sequencing was carried out using PBMCs. All receptors come from a woman aged 30 to 39 in good health and CMV-seropositive. Both conserved end residues are part of each CDR3. The D gene is left open where the match is weak. Expanded clones get a size class; other rows say once, few or many, or leave the size out.

>few|TRBJ2-6|TRBV5-1|TRBD1
TGCGCCAGCAGCCAGAACAGGGGGTCTGGGGCCAACGTCCTGACTTTC
CASSQNRGSGANVLTF
>NA|TRBJ1-5|TRBV28|NA
TGTGCCAGCAGTTTAATTTCGGTCCCAGGACAGCCCCAGCATTTT
CASSLISVPGQPQHF
>NA|TRBJ1-5|TRBV5-4|TRBD1
TGTGCCAGCAGCCGGGACAGGGCATATCAGCCCCAGCATTTT
CASSRDRAYQPQHF
>once|TRBJ2-7|TRBV5-4|TRBD1
TGTGCCAGCAGCTTGCAGGGGGCGGTTTTCGAGCAGTACTTC
CASSLQGAVFEQYF
>NA|TRBJ2-3|TRBV29-1|NA
TGCAGCGCCGGGGGCACAGATACGCAGTATTTT
CSAGGTDTQYF
>once|TRBJ1-1|TRBV28|NA
TGTGCCTCAGCAATAGGGGGGGCGCACGTCACTGAAGCTTTCTTT
CASAIGGAHVTEAFF
>once|TRBJ2-3|TRBV10-2|NA
TGCGCCACGCTCGTCGGGTGGGCAGATACGCAGTATTTT
CATLVGWADTQYF
>once|TRBJ1-2|TRBV7-9|NA
TGTGCCAGCAGCTTAGACCTAGACGGCTACACCTTC
CASSLDLDGYTF
>few|TRBJ2-5|TRBV20-1|NA
TGCAGTGCGGCGGGGTCGGAGACCCAGTACTTC
CSAAGSETQYF
>NA|TRBJ2-2|TRBV19|TRBD2
TGTGCCAGTAGTGGGGGGGAAGGAGCGAACACCGGGGAGCTGTTTTTT
CASSGGEGANTGELFF
>NA|TRBJ1-1|TRBV6-1|NA
TGTGCCAGCAGTGAAGGTGCCCCGAGGGACACTGAAGCTTTCTTT
CASSEGAPRDTEAFF
>NA|TRBJ1-5|TRBV7-2|NA
TGTGCCAGCAGCTTTGGGGGGATCGGTCAGCCCCAGCATTTT
CASSFGGIGQPQHF
>NA|TRBJ2-1|TRBV9|NA
TGTGCCAGCAGCCACGAATTCAGGCAATCCTACAATGAGCAGTTCTTC
CASSHEFRQSYNEQFF
>NA|TRBJ2-6|TRBV7-9|TRBD1
TGTGCCAGCAGCTCAGGACAGGGGGTCTCTGGGGCCAACGTCCTGACTTTC
CASSSGQGVSGANVLTF
>NA|TRBJ2-7|TRBV28|TRBD1
TGTGCCAGCAGTTTAGCCGGGACAGGGGGCTTCGAGCAGTACTTC
CASSLAGTGGFEQYF
>NA|TRBJ1-4|TRBV5-4|TRBD1
TGTGCCAGCAGCTCAGACAGGGGGGATGAAAAACTGTTTTTT
CASSSDRGDEKLFF
>NA|TRBJ2-5|TRBV2|NA
TGTGCCAGCAGCTCAGAGACCCAGTACTTC
CASSSETQYF
>NA|TRBJ1-2|TRBV5-1|TRBD1
TGCGCCAGCAGCTTAGCAGGGGGTGGAGGCTACACCTTC
CASSLAGGGGYTF
>NA|TRBJ2-2|TRBV15|TRBD1
TGTGCCACCACCCTCGACAGGGCGGTCGGGGAGCTGTTTTTT
CATTLDRAVGELFF
>NA|TRBJ2-1|TRBV5-1|TRBD2
TGCGCCAGCAGCTTGGGGTTTAGCGGGAGTTACAATGAGCAGTTCTTC
CASSLGFSGSYNEQFF
>once|TRBJ1-5|TRBV6-5|NA
TGTGCCAGCAGCCCAGGGGCCCGGCAGCCCCAGCATTTT
CASSPGARQPQHF
>NA|TRBJ1-4|TRBV19|NA
TGTGCCAGTAGTACCTCTCCGGGGGAGGGTGAAGAAAAACTGTTTTTT
CASSTSPGEGEEKLFF
>NA|TRBJ2-7|TRBV10-3|TRBD1
TGTGCCATCACCTCGGGACAGGGGGTACAGGAGCAGTACTTC
CAITSGQGVQEQYF
>NA|TRBJ2-1|TRBV4-2|NA
TGTGCCAGCAGCCAGGATCCCGTACTAGTCAATGAGCAGTTCTTC
CASSQDPVLVNEQFF
>NA|TRBJ1-1|TRBV11-2|NA
TGTGCCAGCAGCTTAGATCGGGTGCTGATGAGGGCTGAAGCTTTCTTT
CASSLDRVLMRAEAFF
>NA|TRBJ2-3|TRBV7-9|TRBD2
TGTGCCAGCAGCTCAAGGTCAGCGGGAAGCACAGATACGCAGTATTTT
CASSSRSAGSTDTQYF
>NA|TRBJ2-7|TRBV28|TRBD1
TGTGCCAGCAGTCGGGACAGCTCCTACGAGCAGTACTTC
CASSRDSSYEQYF
>few|TRBJ2-1|TRBV6-1|TRBD2
TGTGCCAGCAGGGGACCGGGACTAGCCGGCAATGAGCAGTTCTTC
CASRGPGLAGNEQFF
>NA|TRBJ1-1|TRBV29-1|TRBD1
TGCAGCGTTCCGTTTCCGGGACAGGGCAGGGACACTGAAGCTTTCTTT
CSVPFPGQGRDTEAFF
>NA|TRBJ1-3|TRBV18|NA
TGTGCCAGCTCCCCCCTGGAGGACCCGCCTTTATATTTT
CASSPLEDPPLYF